This entry lists 30 T cell receptor beta chains sequenced from one sample in a study of shared clonotypes between healthy human individuals (dated by TCRdb to between 2020 and 2021). The library was prepared using the immunoSEQ multiplex PCR assay. TCRdb provides this immuneACCESS table in a form limited to in-frame rearrangements. Some clones are lacking; in checked studies, under half of them reflect an unresolved V gene, and why the rest are absent is not known. Across this sample there are around 940,000 clones, with over 60% seen only once. The ten biggest clones cover roughly 1.5% of the sample. The sequenced sample was memory CD4+ T cells sorted from blood. The cell subset or site label corresponds to: CD45RA-negative fraction. The receptor source for this set is a man between 18 and 35 years old in good health.

The chain's CDR3 is CASSLVEGQQYF. DNA for the CDR3: TGTGCCAGCAGCTTAGTCGAAGGGCAACAGTACTTC. The chain links TRBV7-9 to TRBJ2-7; D unclear. With 1 base removed from V and 10 bases from J, the gap between germline ends came to 11 bases. CDR1 is SEHNR and CDR2 is FQNEAQ in the germline V gene (reference sequence). The CDR3 is 12 residues long.

This clone was seen just once. The chain recombines TRBV7-3 with TRBJ2-3; tentatively, D is TRBD2 (6 bases). Germline V gives CDR1 SGHTA, CDR2 FQGTGA. Between the trimmed V and J ends, which lost 1 base and 2 bases, there was a span of 13 bases. There are 16 residues in the CDR3. The chain's CDR3 is CASSLNGGLTTDTQYF. The CDR3 nucleotides are TGTGCCAGCAGCTTAAACGGGGGACTCACCACAGATACGCAGTATTTT.

The chain employs TRBV27 and TRBJ1-4; D gene ambiguous. Germline CDR1 reads MNHEY; CDR2 reads SMNVEV (reference sequence). V lost 5 bases, J lost 5 bases, and 9 bases lay in between. This CDR3 has 13 residues. The CDR3 nucleotides read TGTGCCAGCAGTCCCCTCTCAAATGAAAAACTGTTTTTT. It yields the protein CASSPLSNEKLFF.

The rearrangement links TRBV12-5 to TRBJ2-7; no clear D gene. CDR3 size: 10 residues. V gave up 4 bases and J gave up 10 bases, with 8 bases separating them. CDR1 and CDR2 from the germline V gene are LGHNT and FRNRAP. DNA of the CDR3: TGTGCTAGTGGTTCGGACCCCCAGTACTTC. Translation gives CASGSDPQYF.

The J gene is TRBJ1-1, the V gene TRBV7-6; D gene ambiguous. The germline V and J ends were trimmed by 0 bases and 5 bases, with 19 bases remaining between them. This CDR3 is built from 17 residues. CDR1 is SGHVS, CDR2 FNYEAQ, per germline. CDR3 DNA sequence: TGTGCCAGCAGCTTAGCATCGGCAGCCTCCATCGCTACTGAAGCTTTCTTT. Its protein is CASSLASAASIATEAFF.

The CDR3: CASSPLGGFASEAFF. The CDR3 coding sequence is TGCGCCAGCAGCCCTCTGGGGGGGTTTGCTTCTGAAGCTTTCTTT. V and J are TRBV5-1 and TRBJ1-1, with D possibly being TRBD1 (5 bases). The V end lost 4 bases, the J end lost 6 bases, and 19 bases lay between the germline ends. The CDR3 length is 15 residues. The germline V gene encodes CDR1 SGHRS and CDR2 YFSETQ. Full variable domain (outside the CDR3, taken from reference TRBV5-1 and TRBJ1-1): KAGVTQTPRYLIKTRGQQVTLSCSPISGHRSVSWYQQTPGQGLQFLFEYFSETQRNKGNFPGRFSGRQFSNSRSEMNVSTLELGDSALYLCASSPLGGFASEAFFGQGTRLTVV.

The chain combines TRBV9 with TRBJ1-2; possibly TRBD1 for D (5 bases). Germline V gives CDR1 SGDLS, CDR2 YYNGEE. The CDR3 totals 16 residues. The germline V and J ends were trimmed by 4 bases and 2 bases, with 18 bases remaining between them. CDR3 in amino acids: CASSFRGGDYNYGYTF. The CDR3 DNA is TGTGCCAGCAGCTTCCGTGGAGGGGACTACAACTATGGCTACACCTTC.

This clone showed up just once. V and J are TRBV19 and TRBJ2-1; 7 nucleotides agree with TRBD2. J lost 5 bases, V lost 3 bases, and 10 bases had no gene match. Germline CDR1 reads LNHDA; CDR2 reads SQIVND (reference sequence). The CDR3 contains 16 residues. The CDR3 DNA reads as TGTGCCAGTAGTATGGGACTACCTAGCCCCCACAATGAGCAGTTCTTC. Protein sequence: CASSMGLPSPHNEQFF.

The rearrangement uses TRBV2 and TRBJ2-4; D is unresolved. The CDR3 loop spans 14 amino acids. Germline loops: CDR1 SNHLY, CDR2 FYNNEI. Trimming removed 8 bases from V and 3 bases from J, with 14 bases in between. CDR3 sequence: CASGNFPLKNIQYF. CDR3 DNA sequence: TGTGCCAGCGGCAATTTCCCCCTCAAAAACATTCAGTACTTC.

This clone was counted only a few times. The chain uses TRBV10-2 and TRBJ1-5; 10 bases map to TRBD1. Germline lookup yields CDR1 WSHSY and CDR2 SAAADI. The length of the CDR3 is 16 residues. With V trimmed by 2 bases and J by 4 bases, 5 bases remained unmatched. The chain's CDR3 is CASSERPGQGNQPQHF. The CDR3 DNA follows: TGCGCCAGCAGTGAGAGGCCGGGACAGGGGAATCAGCCCCAGCATTTT.

The CDR3 DNA reads TGTGCCAGCAGCTTAGGTGCAGGGAATGGAAACACCATATATTTT. Its translation: CASSLGAGNGNTIYF. The chain carries TRBV11-2 and TRBJ1-3, with D perhaps TRBD1 (5 bases). CDR1 and CDR2 from the germline V gene are SGHAT and FQNNGV. V was trimmed by 1 base and J by 3 bases, leaving 10 bases between them. The CDR3 spans 15 residues.

The V and J genes are TRBV6-6 and TRBJ1-4, with TRBD1 matching over 9 bases. V gave up 5 bases and J gave up 10 bases; unmatched junction bases: 8. This CDR3 region has 14 residues. Germline V gene sequence: CDR1 MNHNY, CDR2 SVGAGI (reference sequence). As DNA, the CDR3 is TGTGCCAGCAGTCGCGACAGGGGGGTCGGAAAACTGTTTTTT. This sequence encodes CASSRDRGVGKLFF.

This clone came up a few times. The sample has other DNA sequences that encode this CDR3 too. V is TRBV7-8 and J is TRBJ2-3, with 12 bases fitting TRBD2. V lost 3 bases, J lost 13 bases, and 14 bases stayed unmatched. CDR1 and CDR2 from the germline V gene are SGHVS and FQNEAQ. The CDR3 length is 16 residues. In DNA, the CDR3 is TGTGCCAGCAGCTTCAGGACTAGCGGGATCCTTTGGGGGGAGTATTTT. This codes for CASSFRTSGILWGEYF.

V gene TRBV5-4 combines with J gene TRBJ2-7; D is uncertain. The V end lost 2 bases, the J end lost 5 bases, and 11 bases lay between the germline ends. The germline V gene encodes CDR1 SGHNT and CDR2 YYREEE (reference sequence). The CDR3 loop spans 13 amino acids. This chain's CDR3 is CASSFLLVDEQYF. The CDR3 bases are TGTGCCAGCAGCTTTTTGTTAGTGGACGAGCAGTACTTC.

The chain joins TRBV21-1 to TRBJ1-2. TRBV21-1 is flagged as a pseudogene. The CDR3 consists of 16 residues. The CDR3 bases are TGTGCCAGCAGCAAATCCCCTAGGCACCCTAACTATGGCTACACCTTC. It codes for CASSKSPRHPNYGYTF.

The rearrangement links TRBV7-2 to TRBJ1-4; D call uncertain. The CDR3 loop spans 13 amino acids. Germline values: CDR1 SGHTA, CDR2 FQGNSA. Trimming removed 1 base at V and 8 bases at J, with 8 bases between. DNA of the CDR3: TGTGCCAGCAGCTTAGGGAGATCAGAAAAACTGTTTTTT. Protein sequence: CASSLGRSEKLFF.

The chain recombines TRBV6-6 with TRBJ2-7, with D possibly being TRBD1 (5 bases). CDR1 and CDR2 from the germline V gene are MNHNY and SVGAGI (reference sequence). Trimming took 6 bases from V and 4 from J, leaving 22 bases between them. The CDR3 sequence is 16 residues long. CDR3 sequence (DNA): TGTGCCAGCAGAGGGGCCTCAGGTGACGCTATATACGAGCAGTACTTC. Residues: CASRGASGDAIYEQYF.

V and J are TRBV6-5 and TRBJ1-2, with D possibly TRBD1 on 5 matching bases. Per germline, CDR1 MNHEY and CDR2 SVGAGI. The CDR3 loop spans 14 amino acids. V shed 4 bases and J shed 8 bases, with 17 bases lying between them. In DNA, the CDR3 is TGTGCCAGCAGTTTTGATAGGACAAGGAAAGGCTACACCTTC. Translating gives CASSFDRTRKGYTF.

This clone was picked up a small number of times. The chain recombines TRBV5-1 with TRBJ2-7; TRBD1 or TRBD2 may be the D gene (5 bases each). Trimming left V 4 bases short and J 2 bases short, with 13 bases between. The CDR3 extends over 14 amino acids. Germline V gene lookup returns CDR1 SGHRS and CDR2 YFSETQ. This CDR3 reads CASSVGTSTYEQYF. The CDR3 bases are TGCGCCAGCAGCGTGGGGACGTCAACCTACGAGCAGTACTTC.

V is TRBV7-9 and J is TRBJ2-7; D not certain. Germline V gene lookup returns CDR1 SEHNR and CDR2 FQNEAQ (reference sequence). The CDR3 runs 11 residues. V lost 0 bases to trimming and J lost 6 bases, with 3 bases between them. CDR3 coding DNA: TGTGCCAGCAGCTTAGCCCTCGAGCAGTACTTC. Its protein product is CASSLALEQYF.

The chain has TRBV2 and TRBJ1-2; the match to TRBD1 covers 7 bases. J was trimmed by 5 bases and V by 6 bases; bases with no gene match: 9. This CDR3 has 14 residues. Germline CDR1 and CDR2: SNHLY and FYNNEI. The CDR3 here is CASSPGQRRYGYTF. CDR3 nucleotide sequence: TGTGCCAGCAGCCCGGGACAGCGGAGATATGGCTACACCTTC.

This chain joins TRBV19 and TRBJ1-2; D remains unclear. V was clipped by 3 bases and J by 2 bases, with 16 bases between them. The CDR3 runs to 16 residues. Germline V CDR1 and CDR2: LNHDA, SQIVND (reference sequence). In nucleotides, the CDR3 is TGTGCCAGTAGTATTGTCGACGGTCGATTGAACTATGGCTACACCTTC. Translation gives CASSIVDGRLNYGYTF.

The rearrangement uses TRBV5-1 and TRBJ2-7, with 7 bases lining up with TRBD1. In germline, CDR1 is SGHRS, CDR2 YFSETQ. The length of the CDR3 is 14 residues. With V trimmed by 4 bases and J by 7 bases, 11 bases remained unmatched. CDR3 in amino acids: CASSQGTETGEQYF. CDR3 bases: TGCGCCAGCAGCCAGGGGACAGAGACGGGGGAGCAGTACTTC.

V usage is TRBV5-1 and J usage is TRBJ2-2; perhaps TRBD2 as D (6 bases). The CDR3 covers 15 residues. From germline, CDR1 is SGHRS and CDR2 YFSETQ. The V and J ends lost 6 bases and 1 base respectively, with 13 bases between them. As DNA, the CDR3 is TGCGCCAGCACCCTCCTTAGCGGGAACACCGGGGAGCTGTTTTTT. Its translation: CASTLLSGNTGELFF.

The rearrangement joins TRBV10-3 to TRBJ2-7; D possibly corresponds to TRBD1 (6 bases). This CDR3 comprises 14 residues. V lost 8 bases to trimming and J lost 2 bases, with 16 bases between them. The germline CDR1 and CDR2 sequences are ENHRY and SYGVKD. This chain's CDR3 is CAIRRQALTYEQYF. The CDR3 coding sequence is TGTGCCATCCGGAGACAGGCCCTAACCTACGAGCAGTACTTC.

CDR3 region: CATSRDRGLGGYGYTF. CDR3 nucleotide sequence: TGTGCCACCAGCAGGGACCGCGGGCTCGGAGGCTATGGCTACACCTTC. The rearrangement uses TRBV15 and TRBJ1-2; D unresolved. Germline CDR1 is LNHNV and CDR2 is YYDKDF (reference sequence). This CDR3 spans 16 amino acids. Trimming cost V 3 bases and J 4 bases, with 18 bases left between them.

This clone appeared once. The chain joins TRBV4-3 to TRBJ2-1; TRBD2 might be the D (5 bases). The CDR3 runs to 16 residues. Germline CDR1 is LGHNA and CDR2 is YSLEER. The V end lost 1 base, the J end lost 0 bases, and 10 bases lay between the germline ends. CDR3 nucleotides: TGCGCCAGCAGCCAAGTCATAGGGAGCTCCTACAATGAGCAGTTCTTC. Encoded protein: CASSQVIGSSYNEQFF.

The V gene is TRBV29-1, the J gene TRBJ1-2; no definite D call. The CDR3 contains 14 residues. The germline V and J ends were trimmed by 2 bases and 2 bases, with 12 bases remaining between them. Germline V CDR1 and CDR2: SQVTM, ANQGSEA. The CDR3 DNA follows: TGCAGCGTTGAACCCATTCGCCGGAACTATGGCTACACCTTC. It is translated as CSVEPIRRNYGYTF.

The chain links TRBV6-1 to TRBJ2-2; tentatively, D is TRBD1 or TRBD2 (6 bases each). The CDR3 extends over 17 amino acids. V lost 2 bases, J lost 6 bases, and 19 bases lay in between. The germline V gene has CDR1 MNHNS and CDR2 SASEGT. The chain's CDR3 is CASSEKEPGARAGELFF. The CDR3 DNA is TGTGCCAGCAGTGAAAAGGAGCCGGGGGCAAGGGCCGGGGAGCTGTTTTTT.

The rearrangement links TRBV30 to TRBJ1-1; TRBD1 matches at 9 bases. With 1 base clipped from V and 3 bases from J, the junction kept 15 bases outside the gene matches. The CDR3 is made up of 18 amino acids. Germline lookup yields CDR1 GTSNPN and CDR2 SVGIG (reference sequence). CDR3 loop: CAWSGAGTGFGGDTEAFF. The CDR3 DNA is TGTGCCTGGAGTGGGGCCGGGACAGGGTTTGGGGGGGACACTGAAGCTTTCTTT.